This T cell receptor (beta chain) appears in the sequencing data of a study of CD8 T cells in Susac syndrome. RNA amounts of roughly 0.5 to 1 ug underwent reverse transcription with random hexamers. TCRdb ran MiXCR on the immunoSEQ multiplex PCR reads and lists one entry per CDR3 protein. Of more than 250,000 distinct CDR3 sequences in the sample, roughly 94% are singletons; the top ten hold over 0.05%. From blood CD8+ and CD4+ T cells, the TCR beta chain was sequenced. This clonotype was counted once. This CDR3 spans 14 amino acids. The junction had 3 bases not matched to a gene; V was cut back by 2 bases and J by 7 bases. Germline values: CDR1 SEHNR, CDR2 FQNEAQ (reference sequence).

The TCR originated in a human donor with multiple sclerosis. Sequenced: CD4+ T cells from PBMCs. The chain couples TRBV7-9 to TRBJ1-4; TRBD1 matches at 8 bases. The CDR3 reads CASSLQGAAEKLFF. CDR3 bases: TGTGCCAGCAGCTTACAGGGGGCGGCTGAAAAACTGTTTTTT.